This T cell receptor (beta chain) was sequenced in a study of blood T cell repertoires in COVID-19. As for the study in general: Acute and convalescent COVID-19 samples came from the United States, Italy and Spain. Sources were T cells, B-cell-depleted T cells, or PBMCs; the material itself was cDNA or gDNA.

Individuals drawn from approximately 26 US areas were roughly 18 to 95 years old. The junction had 11 bases not matched to a gene; V was cut back by 4 bases and J by 0 bases. The CDR3 has 19 residues. The germline V gene encodes CDR1 MGHRA and CDR2 YSYEKL. As handled by the study authors: Reference gene primers were amplified, and this amplification served to estimate nucleated cell counts. The data were produced by immunoSEQ multiplex PCR, yet TCRdb's version contains in-frame clones alone and is incomplete. The V and J calls and clone size come from that table; D and trimming were worked out from the DNA. The sample records roughly 300,000 clones, about 86% being singletons.

This chain links TRBV4-1 with TRBJ2-2; TRBD2 agrees at 10 bases. Sample: PBMCs or T cells enriched from blood (not recorded which). This clonotype was sampled from a middle-aged woman with acute COVID-19. The chain's CDR3 is CASSRAASGSKSNTGELFF. The CDR3, as DNA: TGCGCCAGCAGCCGGGCGGCTAGCGGGAGTAAATCGAACACCGGGGAGCTGTTTTTT.